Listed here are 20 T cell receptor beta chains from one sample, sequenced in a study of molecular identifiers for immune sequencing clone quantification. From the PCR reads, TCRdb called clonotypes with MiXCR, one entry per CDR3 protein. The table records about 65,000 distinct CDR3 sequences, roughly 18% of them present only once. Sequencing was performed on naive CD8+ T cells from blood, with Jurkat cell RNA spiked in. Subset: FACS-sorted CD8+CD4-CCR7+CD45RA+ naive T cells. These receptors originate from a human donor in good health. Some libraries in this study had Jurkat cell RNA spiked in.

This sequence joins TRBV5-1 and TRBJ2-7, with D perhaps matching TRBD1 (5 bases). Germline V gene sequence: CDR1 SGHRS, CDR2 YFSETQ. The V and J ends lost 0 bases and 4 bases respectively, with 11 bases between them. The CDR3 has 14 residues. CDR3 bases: TGCGCCAGCAGCTTGGAGGCAGGGTGGTACGAGCAGTACTTC. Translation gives CASSLEAGWYEQYF.

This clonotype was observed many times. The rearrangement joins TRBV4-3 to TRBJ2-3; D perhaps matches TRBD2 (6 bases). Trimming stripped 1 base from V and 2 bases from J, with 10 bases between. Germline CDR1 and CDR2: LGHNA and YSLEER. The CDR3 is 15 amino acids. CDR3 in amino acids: CASSQGTTNTDTQYF. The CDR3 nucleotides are TGCGCCAGCAGCCAAGGGACTACCAACACAGATACGCAGTATTTT.

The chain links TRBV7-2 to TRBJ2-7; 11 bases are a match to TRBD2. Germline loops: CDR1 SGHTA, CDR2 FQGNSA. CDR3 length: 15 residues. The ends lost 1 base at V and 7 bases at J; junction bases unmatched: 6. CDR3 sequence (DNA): TGTGCCAGCAGCTTAGTAGCGGGAGGGCCAAGTGAGCAGTACTTC. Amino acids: CASSLVAGGPSEQYF. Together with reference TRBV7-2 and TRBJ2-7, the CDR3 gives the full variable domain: GAGVSQSPSNKVTEKGKDVELRCDPISGHTALYWYRQSLGQGLEFLIYFQGNSAPDKSGLPSDRFSAERTGGSVSTLTIQRTQQEDSAVYLCASSLVAGGPSEQYFGPGTRLTVT.

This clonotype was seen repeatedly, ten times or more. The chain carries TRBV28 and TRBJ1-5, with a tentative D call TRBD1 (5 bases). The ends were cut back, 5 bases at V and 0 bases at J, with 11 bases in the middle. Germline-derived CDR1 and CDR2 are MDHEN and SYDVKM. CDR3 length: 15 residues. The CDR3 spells CASSKTVFSNQPQHF. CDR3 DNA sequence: TGTGCCAGCAGTAAGACAGTCTTTAGCAATCAGCCCCAGCATTTT.

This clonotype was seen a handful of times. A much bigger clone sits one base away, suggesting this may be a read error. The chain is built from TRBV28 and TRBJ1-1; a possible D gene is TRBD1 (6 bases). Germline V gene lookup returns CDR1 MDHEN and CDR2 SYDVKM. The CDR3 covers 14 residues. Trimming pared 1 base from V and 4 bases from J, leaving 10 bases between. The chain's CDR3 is CASSLSGAGTEAFF. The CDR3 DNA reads TGTGCCAGCAGTTTATCGGGGGCCGGCACTGAAGCTTTCTTT.

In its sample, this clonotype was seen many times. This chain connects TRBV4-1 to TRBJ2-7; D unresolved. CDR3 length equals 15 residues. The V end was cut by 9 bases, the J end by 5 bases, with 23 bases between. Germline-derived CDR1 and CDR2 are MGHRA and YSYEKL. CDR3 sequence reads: CASTPSIGYGHEQYF. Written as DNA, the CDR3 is TGCGCCAGTACCCCCTCAATTGGTTACGGTCACGAGCAGTACTTC.

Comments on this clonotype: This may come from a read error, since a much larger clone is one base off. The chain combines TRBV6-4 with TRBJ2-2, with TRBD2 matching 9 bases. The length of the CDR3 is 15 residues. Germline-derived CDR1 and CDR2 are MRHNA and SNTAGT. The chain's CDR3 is CASSGLAGNTGGLFF. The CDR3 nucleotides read TGTGCCAGCAGTGGGCTAGCGGGAAACACCGGGGGGCTGTTTTTT.

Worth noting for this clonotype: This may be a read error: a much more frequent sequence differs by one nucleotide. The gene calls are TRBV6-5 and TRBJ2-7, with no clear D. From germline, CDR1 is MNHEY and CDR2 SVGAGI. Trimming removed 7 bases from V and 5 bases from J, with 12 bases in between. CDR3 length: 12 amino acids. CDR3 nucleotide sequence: TGTGCCAGCAATTCGTCCGCGGACGAGCAGTACTTC. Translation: CASNSSADEQYF.

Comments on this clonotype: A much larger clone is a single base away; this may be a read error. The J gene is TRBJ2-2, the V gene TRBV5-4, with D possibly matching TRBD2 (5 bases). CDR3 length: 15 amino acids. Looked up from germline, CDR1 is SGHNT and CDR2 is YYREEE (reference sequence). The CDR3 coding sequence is TGTGCCTGCAGCTTGGTGGGAGAGGGTACCGGGGAGCTGTTTTTT. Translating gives CACSLVGEGTGELFF. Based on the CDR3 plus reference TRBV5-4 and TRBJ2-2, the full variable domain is ETGVTQSPTHLIKTRGQQVTLRCSSQSGHNTVSWYQQALGQGPQFIFQYYREEENGRGNFPPRFSGLQFPNYSSELNVNALELDDSALYLCACSLVGEGTGELFFGEGSRLTVL.

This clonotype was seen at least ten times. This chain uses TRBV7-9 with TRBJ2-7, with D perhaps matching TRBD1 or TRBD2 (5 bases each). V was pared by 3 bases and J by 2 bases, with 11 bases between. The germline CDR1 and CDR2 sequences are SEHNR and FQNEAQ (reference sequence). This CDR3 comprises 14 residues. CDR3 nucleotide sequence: TGTGCCAGCAGCTTGGTGGTGGGACCCTACGAGCAGTACTTC. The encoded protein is CASSLVVGPYEQYF.

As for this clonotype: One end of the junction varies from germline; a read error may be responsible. CDR3 sequence (DNA): TGTGCCGGCAGTGAAGGGGAGGGTTTAAGCGAGCAGTACTTC. Translated, it gives CAGSEGEGLSEQYF. The chain couples TRBV2 to TRBJ2-7; 7 nucleotides agree with TRBD2. The germline V gene has CDR1 SNHLY and CDR2 FYNNEI. The CDR3 has 14 amino acids.

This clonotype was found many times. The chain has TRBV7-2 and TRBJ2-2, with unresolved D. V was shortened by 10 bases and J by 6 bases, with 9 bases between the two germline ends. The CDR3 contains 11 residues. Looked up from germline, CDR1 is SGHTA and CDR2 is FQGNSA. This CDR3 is CAIHGAGELFF. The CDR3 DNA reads TGTGCCATACATGGGGCCGGGGAGCTGTTTTTT.

CDR3 sequence (DNA): TGCGCCAGCAGCCAAGACTCAGCGCTAGTTGGGGCCAACGTCCTGACTTTC. This sequence encodes CASSQDSALVGANVLTF. The rearrangement links TRBV4-3 to TRBJ2-6; D remains unclear. Trimming left V 0 bases short and J 3 bases short, with 12 bases between. The CDR3 is 17 residues long. CDR1 LGHNA and CDR2 YSLEER come from the germline V gene.

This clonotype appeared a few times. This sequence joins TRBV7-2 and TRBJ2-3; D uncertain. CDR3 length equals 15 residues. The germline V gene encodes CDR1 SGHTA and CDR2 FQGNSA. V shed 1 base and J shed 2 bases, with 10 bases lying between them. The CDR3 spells CASSLVSQATDTQYF. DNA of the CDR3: TGTGCCAGCAGCTTAGTTTCCCAGGCCACAGATACGCAGTATTTT.

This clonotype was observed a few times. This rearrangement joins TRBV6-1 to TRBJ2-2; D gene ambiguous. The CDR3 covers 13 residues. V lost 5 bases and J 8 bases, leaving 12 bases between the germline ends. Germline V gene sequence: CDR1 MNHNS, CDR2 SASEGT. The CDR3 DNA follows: TGTGCCAGCAGTCACAGAGAGTGGGGGGAGCTGTTTTTT. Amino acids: CASSHREWGELFF.

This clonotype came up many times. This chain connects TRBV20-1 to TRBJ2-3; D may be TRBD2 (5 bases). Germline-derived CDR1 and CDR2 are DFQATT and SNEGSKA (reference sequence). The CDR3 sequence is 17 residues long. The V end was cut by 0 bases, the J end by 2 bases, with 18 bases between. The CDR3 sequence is CSARDRFRTGITDTQYF. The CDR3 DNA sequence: TGCAGTGCTAGAGACCGGTTTAGGACTGGGATCACAGATACGCAGTATTTT.

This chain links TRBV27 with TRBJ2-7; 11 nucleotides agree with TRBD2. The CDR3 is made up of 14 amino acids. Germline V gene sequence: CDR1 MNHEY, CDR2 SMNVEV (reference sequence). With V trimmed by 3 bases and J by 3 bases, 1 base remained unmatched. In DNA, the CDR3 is TGTGCCAGCAGTTTGACTAGCGGGAACTACGAGCAGTACTTC. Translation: CASSLTSGNYEQYF.

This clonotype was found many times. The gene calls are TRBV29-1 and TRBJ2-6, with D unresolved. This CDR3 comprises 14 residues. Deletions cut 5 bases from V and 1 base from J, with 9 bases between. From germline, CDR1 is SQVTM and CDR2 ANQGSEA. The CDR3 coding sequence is TGCAGCGTTTACCAGGCTTCTGGGGCCAACGTCCTGACTTTC. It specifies CSVYQASGANVLTF. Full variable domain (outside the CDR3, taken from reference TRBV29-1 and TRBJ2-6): SAVISQKPSRDICQRGTSLTIQCQVDSQVTMMFWYRQQPGQSLTLIATANQGSEATYESGFVIDKFPISRPNLTFSTLTVSNMSPEDSSIYLCSVYQASGANVLTFGAGSRLTVL.

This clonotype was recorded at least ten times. The chain's CDR3 is CASSSPTSGSYPPSTDTQYF. The DNA of the CDR3 is TGTGCCAGCAGTTCCCCGACTAGCGGGAGCTACCCACCTAGCACAGATACGCAGTATTTT. The chain joins TRBV27 to TRBJ2-3; 12 nucleotides line up with TRBD2. The germline gives CDR1 MNHEY, CDR2 SMNVEV (reference sequence). The CDR3 is 20 residues long. V shed 4 bases and J 0 bases; nucleotides not matched to a gene: 14.

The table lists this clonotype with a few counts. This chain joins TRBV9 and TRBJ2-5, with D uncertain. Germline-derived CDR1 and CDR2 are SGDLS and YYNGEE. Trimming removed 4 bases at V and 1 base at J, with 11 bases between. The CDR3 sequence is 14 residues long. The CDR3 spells CASSPWGFQETQYF. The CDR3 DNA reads TGTGCCAGCAGCCCCTGGGGATTCCAAGAGACCCAGTACTTC.